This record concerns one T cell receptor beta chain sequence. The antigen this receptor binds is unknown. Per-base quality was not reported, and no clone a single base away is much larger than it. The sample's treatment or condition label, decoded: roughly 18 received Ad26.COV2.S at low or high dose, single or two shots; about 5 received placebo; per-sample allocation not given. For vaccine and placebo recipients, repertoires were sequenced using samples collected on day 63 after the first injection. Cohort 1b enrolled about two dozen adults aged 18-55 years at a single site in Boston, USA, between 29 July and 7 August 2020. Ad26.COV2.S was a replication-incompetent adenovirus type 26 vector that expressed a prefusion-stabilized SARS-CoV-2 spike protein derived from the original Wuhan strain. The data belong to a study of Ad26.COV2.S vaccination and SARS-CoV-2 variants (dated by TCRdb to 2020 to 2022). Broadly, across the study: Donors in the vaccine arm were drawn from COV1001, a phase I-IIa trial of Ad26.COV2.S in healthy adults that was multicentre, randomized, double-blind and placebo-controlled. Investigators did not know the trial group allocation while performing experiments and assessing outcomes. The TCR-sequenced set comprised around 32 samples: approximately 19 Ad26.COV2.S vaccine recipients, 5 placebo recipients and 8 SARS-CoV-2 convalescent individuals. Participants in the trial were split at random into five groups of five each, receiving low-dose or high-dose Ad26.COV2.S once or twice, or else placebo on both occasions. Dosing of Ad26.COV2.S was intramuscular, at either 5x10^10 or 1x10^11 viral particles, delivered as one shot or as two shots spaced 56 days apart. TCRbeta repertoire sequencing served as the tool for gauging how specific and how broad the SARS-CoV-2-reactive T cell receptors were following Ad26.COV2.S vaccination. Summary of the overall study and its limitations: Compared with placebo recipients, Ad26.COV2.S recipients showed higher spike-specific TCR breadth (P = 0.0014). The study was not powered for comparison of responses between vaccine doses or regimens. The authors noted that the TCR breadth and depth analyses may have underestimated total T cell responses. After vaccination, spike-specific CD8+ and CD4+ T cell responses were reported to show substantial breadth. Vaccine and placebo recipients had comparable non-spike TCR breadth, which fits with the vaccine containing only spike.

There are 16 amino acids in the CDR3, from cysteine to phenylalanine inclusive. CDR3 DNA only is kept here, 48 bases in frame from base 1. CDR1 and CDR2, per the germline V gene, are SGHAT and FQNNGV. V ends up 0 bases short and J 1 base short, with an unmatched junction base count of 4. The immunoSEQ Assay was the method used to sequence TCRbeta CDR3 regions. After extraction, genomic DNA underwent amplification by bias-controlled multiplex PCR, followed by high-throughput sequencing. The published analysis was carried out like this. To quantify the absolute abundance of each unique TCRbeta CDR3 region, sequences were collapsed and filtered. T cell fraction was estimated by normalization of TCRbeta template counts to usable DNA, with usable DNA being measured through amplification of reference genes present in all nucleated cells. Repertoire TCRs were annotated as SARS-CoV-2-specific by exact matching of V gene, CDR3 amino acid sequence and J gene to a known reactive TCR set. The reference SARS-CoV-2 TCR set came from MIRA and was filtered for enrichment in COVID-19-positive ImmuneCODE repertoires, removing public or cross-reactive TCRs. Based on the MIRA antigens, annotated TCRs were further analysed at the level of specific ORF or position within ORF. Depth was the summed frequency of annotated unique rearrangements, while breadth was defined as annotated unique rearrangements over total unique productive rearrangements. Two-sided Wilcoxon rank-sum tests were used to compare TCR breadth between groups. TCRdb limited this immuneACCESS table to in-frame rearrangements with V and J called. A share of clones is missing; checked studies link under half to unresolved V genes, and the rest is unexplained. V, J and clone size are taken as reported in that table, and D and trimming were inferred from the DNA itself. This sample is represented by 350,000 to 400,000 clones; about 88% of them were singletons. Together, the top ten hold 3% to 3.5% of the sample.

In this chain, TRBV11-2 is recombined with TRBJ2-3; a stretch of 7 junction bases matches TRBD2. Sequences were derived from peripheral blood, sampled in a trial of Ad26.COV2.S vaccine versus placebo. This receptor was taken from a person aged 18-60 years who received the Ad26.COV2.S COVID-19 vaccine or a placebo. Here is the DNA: TGTGCCAGCAGCTTAGATACGGGGGGTGGCACAGATACGCAGTATTTT. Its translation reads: CASSLDTGGGTDTQYF. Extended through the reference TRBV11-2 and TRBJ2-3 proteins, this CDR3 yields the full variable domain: EAGVAQSPRYKIIEKRQSVAFWCNPISGHATLYWYQQILGQGPKLLIQFQNNGVVDDSQLPKDRFSAERLKGVDSTLKIQPAKLEDSAVYLCASSLDTGGGTDTQYFGPGTRLTVL.